This section outlines one T cell receptor beta chain sequence together with its context. The antigen is undetermined. This sample stems from a study of response to subunit inactivated influenza vaccine. General study findings and limits: T cells newly recruited by each seasonal influenza vaccination are few, the authors suggested.

One entry per CDR3 protein, called by TCRdb with MiXCR from the RT-PCR reads. The sample has roughly 790,000 distinct CDR3 sequences; approximately 21% are singletons. Here the sequenced sample was PBMCs from blood, taken 5 days after vaccination. The receptor's source is a man aged 45-65 years who received an inactivated influenza vaccine.

Here the CDR3 DNA reads TGCGCCAGCAGTCCAAGACTAGCGGGAGATTACAATGAGCAGTTCTTC. Encoded protein: CASSPRLAGDYNEQFF. The gene calls are TRBV4-1 and TRBJ2-1, with 12 bases aligning to TRBD2. Germline-derived CDR1 and CDR2 are MGHRA and YSYEKL. With V trimmed by 6 bases and J by 4 bases, 7 bases remained unmatched. This CDR3 region has 16 residues.